The rows below give T cell receptor beta chains drawn from one sample of a study of cytomegalovirus exposure and HLA in healthy donors. Using immunoSEQ multiplex PCR, the repertoire was profiled, and TCRdb retains in-frame clones only, with some absent. The sample includes more than 140,000 clones, 50% to 75% of them seen just once. Sequencing used PBMCs. The receptors shown here come from a woman aged 25 to 45 in good health and CMV-seropositive. Each CDR3 is given with its conserved first and last residue. D genes are given only for firm matches. The listing skips clone size in some rows; elsewhere it reads once, few, many or a size class.

TRBD2	TRBV10-1	NA	TRBJ2-2	TGCGCCAGCAGTGAATATAGCGGGGGAGCGAACACCGGGGAGCTGTTTTTT	CASSEYSGGANTGELFF
NA	TRBV6-4	NA	TRBJ2-1	TGTGCCAGCAGATACCTAGGGGTGCAGTTCTTC	CASRYLGVQFF
NA	TRBV6-6	NA	TRBJ2-1	TGTGCCAGCAGTTACGAGCAAGCGAAGCCCTACAATGAGCAGTTCTTC	CASSYEQAKPYNEQFF
NA	TRBV2	few	TRBJ2-1	TGTGCCAGCACTAGGTACAATGAGCAGTTCTTC	CASTRYNEQFF
TRBD1	TRBV29-1	NA	TRBJ2-1	TGCAGCGCAAGTGGGACAGTTACCAATGAGCAGTTCTTC	CSASGTVTNEQFF
TRBD1	TRBV25-1	few	TRBJ1-4	TGTGCCACCGGATGGACAGGGGCGTCTAATGAAAAACTGTTTTTT	CATGWTGASNEKLFF
NA	TRBV9	NA	TRBJ1-6	TGTGCCAGCAGCGTAGGACCAGGGGACTATAATTCACCCCTCCACTTT	CASSVGPGDYNSPLHF
NA	TRBV2	few	TRBJ1-4	TGTGCCAGCGCCTCAGGGGCTGAAAAACTGTTTTTT	CASASGAEKLFF
NA	TRBV19	NA	TRBJ2-7	TGTGCCAGTAGTATAGTCATGAGTCACGAGCAGTACTTC	CASSIVMSHEQYF
NA	TRBV5-1	once	TRBJ1-2	TGCGCCAGCAACCTACTGGCAGGAAGTGATGGCTACACCTTC	CASNLLAGSDGYTF
TRBD1	TRBV28	NA	TRBJ1-2	TGTGCCAGCAGTTTATGGGGACAGGGAGTTACGCTAGATGGCTACACCTTC	CASSLWGQGVTLDGYTF
NA	TRBV11-3	few	TRBJ2-6	TGTGCCAGCAGCTTAGGGGGTGGGAGGTCTGGGGCCAACGTCCTGACTTTC	CASSLGGGRSGANVLTF
TRBD2	TRBV5-1	NA	TRBJ2-7	TGCGCCAGCAGCTTAGTGTCTAGCGGGGACAACGAGCAGTACTTC	CASSLVSSGDNEQYF
TRBD1	TRBV4-1	NA	TRBJ2-7	TGCGCCAGCAGCCAAGAGACCGGGACAGCGTACGAGCAGTACTTC	CASSQETGTAYEQYF
NA	TRBV5-1	NA	TRBJ2-3	TGCGCCAGCAACCCGGGGGGCGCGACAACGCAGTATTTT	CASNPGGATTQYF
NA	TRBV9	NA	TRBJ2-5	TGTGCCAGCAGCGTAGCTGCAGGATCTGGAGAGACCCAGTACTTC	CASSVAAGSGETQYF
NA	TRBV19	NA	TRBJ2-7	TGTGCCAGTAGTATGACGGTGGGCAACGAGCAGTACTTC	CASSMTVGNEQYF
TRBD1	TRBV5-6	few	TRBJ1-4	TGTGCCAGCAGCTTTGGACAGGGTCAGGAAAAACTGTTTTTT	CASSFGQGQEKLFF
TRBD1	TRBV6-4	NA	TRBJ2-7	TGTGCCAGCAGTGACGACGGGACAGGGTCCTACGAGCAGTACTTC	CASSDDGTGSYEQYF
NA	TRBV6-1	few	TRBJ2-7	TGTGCCAGCAGTGAAGCGGGCACGGCCCCCTACGAGCAGTACTTC	CASSEAGTAPYEQYF
NA	TRBV5-1	NA	TRBJ1-1	TGCGCCAGCAGCCAAGAGAGGGTCATGAACACTGAAGCTTTCTTT	CASSQERVMNTEAFF
NA	TRBV5-6	NA	TRBJ1-1	TGTGCCAGCAGCCCCGGACAGCCGAACACTGAAGCTTTCTTT	CASSPGQPNTEAFF
TRBD2	TRBV14	NA	TRBJ2-2	TGTGCCAGCAGCCAAGGATCGGCCAGGGTGGTAATATGTTGGACTAGCGAGGGGCCCGGGGAGCTGTTTTTT	CASSQGSARVVICWTSEGPGELFF
NA	TRBV6-1	NA	TRBJ1-2	TGTGCCACCTTTCCCGGACTTAAAAGCTACACCTTC	CATFPGLKSYTF
TRBD1	TRBV19	once	TRBJ1-2	TGTGCCAGTAGTATGGAGTTCAGGGGGATCTTCTTATATGGCTACACCTTC	CASSMEFRGIFLYGYTF
NA	TRBV5-1	NA	TRBJ2-7	TGCGCCAGCAGCTATACAGGGAGTCCCCTCTACGAGCAGTACTTC	CASSYTGSPLYEQYF
TRBD1	TRBV10-3	once	TRBJ1-6	TGTGCCATCAGGGACAGGGTTAATTCACCCCTCCACTTT	CAIRDRVNSPLHF
TRBD2	TRBV4-2	few	TRBJ2-5	TGTGCCAGCAGCCAAGGGGGACTAGCGGGAGGGGGGGAGACCCAGTACTTC	CASSQGGLAGGGETQYF
NA	TRBV4-1	NA	TRBJ1-1	TGCGCCAGCAGCCACCTTAAAGGGTTCGACAGATCGAACACTGAAGCTTTCTTT	CASSHLKGFDRSNTEAFF
NA	TRBV6-6	NA	TRBJ2-1	TGTGCCAGCAGTTACGACGTTAGCGTGGAGGAGCAGTTCTTC	CASSYDVSVEEQFF
TRBD1	TRBV5-1	NA	TRBJ2-5	TGCGCCAGCAGCTCGGAAGGGACAGGCCGAGAGACCCAGTACTTC	CASSSEGTGRETQYF
NA	TRBV10-3	few	TRBJ2-4	TGTGCCATCAGTGAGAACCCTATATTTGCCAAAAACATTCAGTACTTC	CAISENPIFAKNIQYF
NA	TRBV9	NA	TRBJ2-7	TGTGCCAGCAGCGTGTCCGGGACAAGCACCTACGAGCAGTACTTC	CASSVSGTSTYEQYF
NA	TRBV5-1	few	TRBJ2-6	TGCGCCAGCAGCTACGGCTCTGGGGCCAACGTCCTGACTTTC	CASSYGSGANVLTF
NA	TRBV28	NA	TRBJ1-2	TGTGCCAGCAAGTCCCTGGGACTTCCCCTCTATGGCTACACCTTC	CASKSLGLPLYGYTF
TRBD1	TRBV6-1	NA	TRBJ2-3	TGTGCCAGCAGTGAATCACCGGGACAGAAAGATACGCAGTATTTT	CASSESPGQKDTQYF
TRBD2	TRBV9	NA	TRBJ2-1	TGTGCCAGCAGCGTAGCGGGGGGGCCTTACAATGAGCAGTTCTTC	CASSVAGGPYNEQFF
NA	TRBV19	few	TRBJ1-2	TGTGCCAGTACCATAGATCCCGCAGGGCACTATGGCTACACCTTC	CASTIDPAGHYGYTF
TRBD1	TRBV2	NA	TRBJ2-7	TGTGCCAGCGGTACAGGGGACCTCTCCTACGAGCAGTACTTC	CASGTGDLSYEQYF
TRBD1	TRBV6-1	few	TRBJ1-3	TGTGCCAGCAGTGAATTTTTCGGGACAGGGCGTAGGAACACCATATATTTT	CASSEFFGTGRRNTIYF
NA	TRBV5-8	NA	TRBJ2-7	TGTGCCAGCAGCTTGGGAGGACTCTCCTACGAGCAGTACTTC	CASSLGGLSYEQYF
NA	TRBV6-1	NA	TRBJ2-7	TGTGCCAGCAGTTTACAGGGCTCATTCCCCTACGAGCAGTACTTC	CASSLQGSFPYEQYF